These T cell receptor beta chains were read from a single sample in a study of cytomegalovirus exposure and HLA in healthy donors. Profiling relied on immunoSEQ multiplex PCR, and the TCRdb table lists in-frame clones only, not all of them. The data show about 160,000 clones, around four fifths seen once. The sample was PBMCs. These receptors originate from a man aged 18 to 35 in good health and CMV-seropositive. CDR3s include the opening cysteine and the closing phenylalanine or tryptophan. The order of the fields is clone size, V gene, D gene, J gene, CDR3 protein, CDR3 DNA. A D gene is named only where the DNA matches it firmly. The size field is filled for only some rows; it gives once, few, many or a size class.

few	TRBV5-6	-	TRBJ1-1	CASSLTEANTEAFF	TGTGCCAGCAGCCTCACCGAGGCGAACACTGAAGCTTTCTTT
-	TRBV28	-	TRBJ2-2	CASSLVRGNTGELFF	TGTGCCAGCAGCCTTGTCAGGGGGAACACCGGGGAGCTGTTTTTT
-	TRBV4-3	TRBD2	TRBJ2-3	CASSQEGGLGGYTDTQYF	TGCGCCAGCAGCCAAGAGGGGGGGTTAGGTGGGTACACAGATACGCAGTATTTT
-	TRBV4-1	TRBD1	TRBJ1-2	CASSQDQGARYGYTF	TGCGCCAGCAGCCAAGATCAGGGGGCCCGCTATGGCTACACCTTC
-	TRBV9	TRBD2	TRBJ2-3	CASSGGTSGITDTQYF	TGTGCCAGCAGCGGGGGGACTAGCGGGATCACAGATACGCAGTATTTT
-	TRBV4-1	TRBD1	TRBJ1-1	CASSPGQGPNTEAFF	TGCGCCAGCAGCCCGGGACAGGGGCCGAACACTGAAGCTTTCTTT
-	TRBV28	-	TRBJ1-2	CASSPGGRTNYGYTF	TGTGCCAGCAGCCCCGGGGGACGGACTAACTATGGCTACACCTTC
-	TRBV5-6	TRBD1	TRBJ1-2	CASSLAGQPPYGYTF	TGTGCCAGCAGCTTGGCGGGACAGCCACCCTATGGCTACACCTTC
-	TRBV5-5	TRBD1	TRBJ1-2	CASSLHQGARLQTGGYTF	TGTGCCAGCAGCTTGCATCAGGGGGCGCGTCTTCAGACAGGTGGCTACACCTTC
-	TRBV6-1	TRBD1	TRBJ2-2	CASSVTGSGTGITGELFF	TGTGCCAGCAGTGTGACAGGATCCGGGACAGGGATAACCGGGGAGCTGTTTTTT
-	TRBV7-9	-	TRBJ1-2	CASSLDPWGQGNGFF	-
-	TRBV7-9	TRBD2	TRBJ2-7	CASRPGLAAYEQYF	TGTGCCAGCAGGCCGGGACTAGCGGCCTACGAGCAGTACTTC
few	TRBV6-1	-	TRBJ1-4	CAIGWQGNEKLFF	TGTGCCATTGGTTGGCAGGGGAATGAAAAACTGTTTTTT
-	TRBV7-9	TRBD1	TRBJ2-7	CASSLALGQHEQYF	TGTGCCAGCAGCTTAGCATTGGGACAGCACGAGCAGTACTTC
-	TRBV5-5	TRBD1	TRBJ2-2	CASSSQGGRNTGELFF	TGTGCCAGCAGCTCACAGGGGGGTCGCAACACCGGGGAGCTGTTTTTT
few	TRBV5-1	-	TRBJ1-1	CASSSDQGLSVTEAFF	TGCGCCAGCAGCTCGGACCAGGGTTTGTCGGTCACTGAAGCTTTCTTT
-	TRBV6-5	-	TRBJ2-7	CASSEIRGFYEQYF	TGTGCCAGCAGTGAAATAAGGGGGTTCTACGAGCAGTACTTC
few	TRBV19	-	TRBJ2-6	CASSPIPPGTGANVLTF	TGTGCCAGTAGTCCTATACCTCCGGGAACTGGGGCCAACGTCCTGACTTTC
-	TRBV5-1	TRBD2	TRBJ2-7	CASSLFAGAREQYF	TGCGCCAGCAGCTTATTTGCGGGAGCCCGCGAGCAGTACTTC
once	TRBV5-1	TRBD1	TRBJ2-3	CASSEATGVRTDTQYF	TGCGCCAGCAGCGAAGCAACAGGGGTTCGCACAGATACGCAGTATTTT